The present T cell receptor (beta chain) was sequenced within a study of human T cells and chemical hapten exposure. Time point indicated: patch test 3, about 24 weeks after DPC sensitization. Treatment: therapeutic diphenylcyclopropenone sensitization with weekly scalp DPC. Library construction involved attaching unique molecular identifiers to individual cDNA molecules, which allowed quantitative, reproducible TCR counting. In TCRdb, the RACE reads were re-called with MiXCR into one record per CDR3 protein. Of about 170,000 distinct CDR3 sequences listed, about a quarter were seen once; the top ten hold approximately 2.3%. General observations from the study: The study found that DPC sensitization did not change TCRs above 1 in 1000 frequency.

Regarding this clonotype: Its antigen remains unidentified.

V lost 2 bases and J lost 8, with 9 bases in between. The CDR3 extends over 12 amino acids. Germline assignment: CDR1 MNHEY and CDR2 SMNVEV (reference sequence). The sequencing used whole blood, collected in connection with sensitization to the hapten diphenylcyclopropenone (DPC). The chain couples TRBV27 to TRBJ1-1; the D gene is possibly TRBD1 (5 bases). The sequence came from a woman under 30 with alopecia areata. Some clones in this sample may be carry-over from other donors' samples. The CDR3 nucleotides read TGTGCCAGCAGTTTAAGGGGCTCAGAAGCTTTCTTT. Protein: CASSLRGSEAFF.